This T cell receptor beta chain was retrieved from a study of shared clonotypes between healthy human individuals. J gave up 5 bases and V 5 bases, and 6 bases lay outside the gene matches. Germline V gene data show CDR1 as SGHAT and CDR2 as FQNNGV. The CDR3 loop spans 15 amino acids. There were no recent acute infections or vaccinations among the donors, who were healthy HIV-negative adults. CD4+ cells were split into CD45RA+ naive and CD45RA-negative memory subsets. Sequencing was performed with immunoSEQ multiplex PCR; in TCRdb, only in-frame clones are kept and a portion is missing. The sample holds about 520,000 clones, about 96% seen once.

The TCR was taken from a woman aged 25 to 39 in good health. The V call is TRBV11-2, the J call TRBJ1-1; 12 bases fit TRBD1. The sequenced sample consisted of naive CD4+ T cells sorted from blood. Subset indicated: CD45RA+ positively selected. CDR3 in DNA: TGTGCCAGCAGCCCCGGGGACAGGGGGCATACTGAAGCTTTCTTT. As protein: CASSPGDRGHTEAFF.